The subject of this entry is one T cell receptor beta chain. The sample originates from a study of Graves' ophthalmopathy and Graves' hyperthyroidism. Additional autoimmune diseases, uncontrolled infections, pregnancy or lactation disqualified patients. TCR beta CDR3 regions were amplified from RNA transcripts. The workflow started with a first-round RT-PCR run with HTBI primers and then moved on to a second-round multiplex PCR. Via MiXCR, TCRdb re-called the multiplex PCR reads, giving one row per CDR3 protein. The sample has about 480,000 distinct CDR3 sequences; about 15% are singletons. The CDR3 contains 15 residues. Germline V gene sequence: CDR1 MDHEN, CDR2 SYDVKM. The ends were cut back, 10 bases at V and 4 bases at J, with 20 bases in the middle.

This rearrangement joins TRBV28 to TRBJ1-5, with a tentative D call TRBD1 (5 bases). The sequence came from a woman aged 25 to 45 with Graves' ophthalmopathy. Sample: blood. The CDR3 nucleotides are TGTGCCACCGCTCCCGGGACGGATAATAATCAGCCCCAGCATTTT. It specifies CATAPGTDNNQPQHF.